One and the same sample provided the 32 T cell receptor beta chains below, sequenced in a study of blood T cell repertoires in COVID-19. Measured with immunoSEQ multiplex PCR; TCRdb has only the in-frame clones, and not every one. The table has 100,000 to 150,000 clones, roughly 83% seen once. Material for sequencing was peripheral blood. These TCRs come from a man in his sixties with acute or convalescent COVID-19.

The V and J genes are TRBV28 and TRBJ2-2, with D perhaps TRBD2 (5 bases). In germline, CDR1 is MDHEN, CDR2 SYDVKM. V was pared by 7 bases and J by 5 bases, with 11 bases between. This CDR3 has 13 residues. CDR3 in amino acids: CASIGGWTGELFF. CDR3 coding DNA: TGTGCCAGCATAGGAGGATGGACCGGGGAGCTGTTTTTT.

This clone was observed once. This chain links TRBV9 with TRBJ2-7, with D unresolved. The CDR3 is made up of 13 amino acids. Trimming shortened V by 1 base and J by 3 bases, and 8 bases separated the two germline ends. Germline CDR1 and CDR2: SGDLS and YYNGEE. The CDR3 spells CASSVMYGYEQYF. CDR3 DNA: TGTGCCAGCAGCGTAATGTACGGCTACGAGCAGTACTTC.

This clone occurred a few times. V and J are TRBV6-1 and TRBJ2-3, with D unclear. The CDR3 length is 15 residues. CDR1 MNHNS and CDR2 SASEGT come from the germline V gene. The germline V and J ends were trimmed by 3 bases and 2 bases, with 12 bases remaining between them. The CDR3 DNA reads as TGTGCCAGCAGTGACATTTCATCAAACACAGATACGCAGTATTTT. It is translated as CASSDISSNTDTQYF.

This rearrangement joins TRBV5-5 to TRBJ2-7; TRBD1 might be the D (7 bases). V lost 0 bases and J 4 bases, leaving 14 bases between the germline ends. CDR3 length: 15 amino acids. Germline V CDR1 and CDR2: SGHKS, YYEKEE (reference sequence). CDR3 protein: CASSLDRGLGYEQYF. The CDR3 DNA sequence: TGTGCCAGCAGCTTGGACAGGGGACTTGGATACGAGCAGTACTTC.

The chain combines TRBV4-2 with TRBJ1-2; weak D call: TRBD1 (6 bases). V dropped 0 bases and J dropped 6 bases, with 11 bases sitting between them. Germline lookup yields CDR1 LGHNA and CDR2 YNFKEQ. This CDR3 is 14 amino acids long. The CDR3 is CASSQDPRDNGYTF. In nucleotides, the CDR3 is TGTGCCAGCAGCCAAGATCCTCGGGACAATGGCTACACCTTC.

This rearrangement joins TRBV13 to TRBJ1-5; 8 positions match TRBD1. Looked up from germline, CDR1 is PRHDT and CDR2 is FYEKMQ (reference sequence). V was clipped by 5 bases and J by 9 bases; unmatched bases: 6. This CDR3 is built from 13 residues. CDR3 bases: TGTGCCAGCAGCACTGGACAGGGCTGGCCCCAGCATTTT. This translates into CASSTGQGWPQHF.

The rearrangement uses TRBV3-1 (or the pseudogene TRBV3-2) and TRBJ2-3; TRBD2 agrees at 10 bases. The CDR3 extends over 18 amino acids. V gave up 4 bases and J gave up 3 bases; unmatched junction bases: 13. The germline CDR1 and CDR2 sequences are LGHDT and YNNKEL (reference sequence). This CDR3 reads CASSRTFPSGSLTDTQYF. DNA of the CDR3: TGTGCCAGCAGCCGCACTTTCCCTAGCGGGAGTTTGACAGATACGCAGTATTTT.

This clone appeared a single time. The chain is built from TRBV2 and TRBJ1-3; D not certain. The CDR3 is made up of 14 amino acids. Germline V lookup: CDR1 SNHLY, CDR2 FYNNEI. The V and J ends lost 2 bases and 0 bases respectively, with 5 bases between them. As DNA, the CDR3 is TGTGCCAGCAGTGAAAACATCTCTGGAAACACCATATATTTT. It yields the protein CASSENISGNTIYF.

This sequence joins TRBV5-1 and TRBJ2-5; the match to TRBD2 covers 10 bases. The trim removed 0 bases at V and 4 bases at J, leaving 9 bases unmatched. Germline CDR1 reads SGHRS; CDR2 reads YFSETQ. This CDR3 spans 17 amino acids. CDR3 region: CASSLALAGQSGETQYF. CDR3 DNA sequence: TGCGCCAGCAGCTTGGCACTAGCGGGACAATCGGGAGAGACCCAGTACTTC. Full variable domain (outside the CDR3, taken from reference TRBV5-1 and TRBJ2-5): KAGVTQTPRYLIKTRGQQVTLSCSPISGHRSVSWYQQTPGQGLQFLFEYFSETQRNKGNFPGRFSGRQFSNSRSEMNVSTLELGDSALYLCASSLALAGQSGETQYFGPGTRLLVL.

The chain has TRBV11-2 and TRBJ1-5, with no clear D. Trimming removed 1 base from V and 3 bases from J, with 7 bases in between. From germline, CDR1 is SGHAT and CDR2 FQNNGV. The CDR3 totals 14 residues. This CDR3 reads CASSLVGHNQPQHF. As DNA, the CDR3 is TGTGCCAGCAGCTTAGTGGGCCACAATCAGCCCCAGCATTTT.

This clone was counted a few times. V usage is TRBV5-1 and J usage is TRBJ2-7; D may be TRBD1 (5 bases). This CDR3 has 15 amino acids. Trimming left V 0 bases short and J 4 bases short, with 14 bases between. Germline CDR1 is SGHRS and CDR2 is YFSETQ. CDR3 DNA sequence: TGCGCCAGCAGCTTGGAGGACAAACCGTCATACGAGCAGTACTTC. The encoded protein is CASSLEDKPSYEQYF.

The chain employs TRBV7-2 and TRBJ2-7, with 8 bases lining up with TRBD2. This CDR3 spans 13 amino acids. Germline loops: CDR1 SGHTA, CDR2 FQGNSA. V lost 4 bases, J lost 12 bases, and 11 bases stayed unmatched. The CDR3 nucleotides are TGTGCCAGCAGCTCCACGGGGGGACTAGTCCTGTACTTC. This codes for CASSSTGGLVLYF.

The chain carries TRBV7-3 and TRBJ2-2; D is perhaps TRBD2 (6 bases). Germline CDR1 reads SGHTA; CDR2 reads FQGTGA. CDR3 length: 15 residues. The V and J ends lost 0 bases and 6 bases respectively, with 11 bases between them. CDR3 coding DNA: TGTGCCAGCAGCTTAACTGGGGACTTGGCCGGGGAGCTGTTTTTT. Protein: CASSLTGDLAGELFF.

This clone has just one count. This sequence joins TRBV10-3 and TRBJ2-7, with D possibly being TRBD2 (6 bases). The CDR3 length is 10 residues. Trimming removed 10 bases at V and 4 bases at J, with 8 bases between. Germline CDR1 and CDR2: ENHRY and SYGVKD. The CDR3 region has the DNA TGTGCCACCCGGGAGTACGAGCAGTACTTC. It translates to CATREYEQYF.

The V and J genes are TRBV5-1 and TRBJ2-5; TRBD2 matches at 9 bases. The V gene's germline CDR1 is SGHRS and CDR2 YFSETQ. Trimming took 5 bases from V and 3 from J; bases not matched to a gene: 8. The CDR3 sequence is 15 residues long. This chain's CDR3 is CASRWSGGREETQYF. DNA of the CDR3: TGCGCCAGCAGATGGTCTGGCGGGAGGGAAGAGACCCAGTACTTC.

The chain links TRBV6-5 to TRBJ2-7, with 11 bases identical to TRBD1. The germline gives CDR1 MNHEY, CDR2 SVGAGI. V shed 5 bases, J shed 7 bases, and the junction held 10 bases outside the gene matches. The CDR3 covers 15 residues. CDR3 coding DNA: TGTGCCAGCAGTCCATCCGGACAGGGGGCAAAAGAGCAGTACTTC. The encoded protein is CASSPSGQGAKEQYF.

The rearrangement joins TRBV6-5 to TRBJ1-1; possibly TRBD1 for D (6 bases). The germline V gene encodes CDR1 MNHEY and CDR2 SVGAGI. The CDR3 extends over 14 amino acids. V was trimmed by 6 bases and J by 4 bases, leaving 15 bases between them. CDR3 DNA: TGTGCCAGCAGACCCCGTACAGGGTCCACTGAAGCTTTCTTT. Encoded protein: CASRPRTGSTEAFF.

This rearrangement joins TRBV5-1 to TRBJ1-1, with a tentative D call TRBD1 (5 bases). V lost 2 bases, J lost 1 base, and 9 bases lay in between. This CDR3 contains 14 residues. The germline CDR1 and CDR2 sequences are SGHRS and YFSETQ. The CDR3 region is CASSFGGANTEAFF. For the CDR3, the DNA is TGCGCCAGCAGCTTTGGAGGGGCGAACACTGAAGCTTTCTTT.

The gene calls are TRBV5-6 and TRBJ2-1; a weak D match, TRBD2 (5 bases). The CDR3 loop spans 13 amino acids. The V gene lost 0 bases and the J gene lost 7 bases, with 8 bases spanning the gap. The germline CDR1 and CDR2 sequences are SGHDT and YYEEEE. CDR3 DNA sequence: TGTGCCAGCAGCTTGGCACTAGAGAATGAGCAGTTCTTC. Residues: CASSLALENEQFF.

In this sample, this clone turned up a few times. The V gene is TRBV5-1, the J gene TRBJ1-1; 8 bases map to TRBD1. V was clipped by 5 bases and J by 6 bases; unmatched bases: 9. Germline CDR1 reads SGHRS; CDR2 reads YFSETQ. The CDR3 is made up of 14 amino acids. The CDR3 coding sequence is TGCGCCAGCAGTACAGGGGGATTATATTCTGAAGCTTTCTTT. Its protein product is CASSTGGLYSEAFF.

The chain uses TRBV5-8 and TRBJ1-1; 7 nucleotides line up with TRBD1. CDR3 size: 13 residues. Trimming took 2 bases from V and 11 from J; bases not matched to a gene: 9. Per germline, CDR1 SGHTS and CDR2 YDEGEE. In DNA form, the CDR3 reads TGTGCCAGCAGCTTAGGGGGCAACCATGAGGCTTTCTTT. Protein sequence: CASSLGGNHEAFF.

CDR3 in DNA: TGTGCCAGCTCCTCCGGGACAGGGGCCCACAATCAGCCCCAGCATTTT. This sequence encodes CASSSGTGAHNQPQHF. This chain joins TRBV2 and TRBJ1-5; 10 bases are shared with TRBD1. Trimming at V came to 8 bases and at J to 3 bases, leaving 10 bases not matched to a gene. This CDR3 is 16 amino acids long. Per the germline V gene, CDR1 is SNHLY and CDR2 is FYNNEI. Variable domain in full (rest from reference TRBV2 and TRBJ1-5): EPEVTQTPSHQVTQMGQEVILRCVPISNHLYFYWYRQILGQKVEFLVSFYNNEISEKSEIFDDQFSVERPDGSNFTLKIRSTKLEDSAMYFCASSSGTGAHNQPQHFGDGTRLSIL.

This clone appeared a few times. The gene calls are TRBV24-1 and TRBJ2-1, with 13 bases that match TRBD2. V was clipped by 1 base and J by 8 bases; unmatched bases: 10. This CDR3 has 18 amino acids. Germline CDR1 reads KGHDR; CDR2 reads SFDVKD. The CDR3 nucleotides are TGTGCCACCAGTGATTTAAGGACTAGCGGGAGCGGGGGGGATGAGCAGTTCTTC. Amino acids: CATSDLRTSGSGGDEQFF.

This clone was counted a single time. V gene TRBV6-5 combines with J gene TRBJ2-3; 8 bases fit TRBD1. CDR3 size: 13 residues. Germline V gene data show CDR1 as MNHEY and CDR2 as SVGAGI. Germline trimming cut 8 bases from V and 9 bases from J; bases unmatched to any gene: 10. CDR3 in amino acids: CASVGQGPDTQYF. Here the CDR3 DNA reads TGTGCCAGCGTAGGACAGGGCCCTGACACGCAGTATTTT.

This clone has a single count. Here the CDR3 DNA reads TGTGCCAGCAGCCCCGGGACAGCCGCGAACACCGGGGAGCTGTTTTTT. It specifies CASSPGTAANTGELFF. The genes are TRBV11-3 and TRBJ2-2; 7 nucleotides align to TRBD1. V shed 5 bases and J 0 bases; nucleotides not matched to a gene: 6. The germline V gene encodes CDR1 SGHNT and CDR2 YENEEA. The CDR3 length is 16 residues.

The rearrangement uses TRBV6-4 and TRBJ2-1, with D possibly being TRBD2 (6 bases). The germline V gene encodes CDR1 MRHNA and CDR2 SNTAGT. The V end lost 0 bases, the J end lost 4 bases, and 13 bases lay between the germline ends. The length of the CDR3 is 16 residues. The CDR3 DNA reads TGTGCCAGCAGTGACTCGAAAACTAGCAGATACAATGAGCAGTTCTTC. Its protein product is CASSDSKTSRYNEQFF.

The V gene is TRBV29-1, the J gene TRBJ1-3; 9 bases are shared with TRBD1. Germline assignment: CDR1 SQVTM and CDR2 ANQGSEA. Unmatched junction bases numbered 4, after V lost 3 bases and J lost 4 bases. There are 14 residues in the CDR3. The CDR3 protein is CSVDGTGPGNTIYF. DNA of the CDR3: TGCAGCGTTGACGGGACAGGGCCCGGAAACACCATATATTTT.

The chain links TRBV29-1 to TRBJ2-3; D uncertain. CDR3 size: 12 residues. Germline CDR1 reads SQVTM; CDR2 reads ANQGSEA. With 4 bases removed from V and 3 bases from J, the gap between germline ends came to 8 bases. CDR3 sequence reads: CSVAEQTDTQYF. The CDR3 DNA reads TGCAGCGTTGCGGAACAGACAGATACGCAGTATTTT.

V usage is TRBV6-1 and J usage is TRBJ1-2; D possibly corresponds to TRBD1 (5 bases). CDR1 is MNHNS, CDR2 SASEGT, per germline. The CDR3 is 13 amino acids. The ends were cut back, 5 bases at V and 2 bases at J, with 9 bases in the middle. The CDR3 spells CASSFQGNYGYTF. The CDR3 region has the DNA TGTGCCAGCAGTTTTCAGGGCAACTATGGCTACACCTTC.

This chain links TRBV18 with TRBJ2-5; 8 nucleotides match TRBD1. Trimming took 3 bases from V and 4 from J; bases not matched to a gene: 7. The CDR3 sequence is 15 residues long. CDR1 and CDR2 (germline): KGHSH, LQKENI. The CDR3 sequence is CASSPETGAGETQYF. As DNA, the CDR3 is TGTGCCAGCTCACCGGAGACAGGGGCGGGAGAGACCCAGTACTTC.

The chain combines TRBV7-9 with TRBJ1-4; D possibly corresponds to TRBD1 (5 bases). The germline gives CDR1 SEHNR, CDR2 FQNEAQ (reference sequence). Trimming pared 5 bases from V and 4 bases from J, leaving 11 bases between. The CDR3 spans 14 residues. The CDR3 DNA reads TGTGCCAGCAGCCTAGGGGCTAATAATGAAAAACTGTTTTTT. As protein: CASSLGANNEKLFF.

In its sample, this clone was seen many times. CDR3: CATGGEEAGASTDTQYF. The CDR3 coding sequence is TGTGCCACCGGGGGCGAGGAAGCGGGAGCTAGCACAGATACGCAGTATTTT. This chain joins TRBV24-1 and TRBJ2-3; 8 bases are a match to TRBD2. Trimming at V came to 9 bases and at J to 0 bases, leaving 13 bases not matched to a gene. This CDR3 spans 17 amino acids. Germline V lookup: CDR1 KGHDR, CDR2 SFDVKD.